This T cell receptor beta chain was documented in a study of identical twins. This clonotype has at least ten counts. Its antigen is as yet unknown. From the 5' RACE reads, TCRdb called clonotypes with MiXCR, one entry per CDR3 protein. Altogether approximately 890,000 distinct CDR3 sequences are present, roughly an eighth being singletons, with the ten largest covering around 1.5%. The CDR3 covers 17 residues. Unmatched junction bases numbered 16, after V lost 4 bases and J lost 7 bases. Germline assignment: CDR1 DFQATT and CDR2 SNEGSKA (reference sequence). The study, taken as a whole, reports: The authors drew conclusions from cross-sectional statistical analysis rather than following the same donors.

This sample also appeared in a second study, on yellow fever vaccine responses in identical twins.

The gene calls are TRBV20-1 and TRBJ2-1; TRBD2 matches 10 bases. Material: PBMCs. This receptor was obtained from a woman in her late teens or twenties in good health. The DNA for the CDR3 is TGCAGTGCTACAACCTTTAGCGGGGGGCGTTTATGGAATGAGCAGTTCTTC. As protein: CSATTFSGGRLWNEQFF.